This T cell receptor (beta chain) emerged from a study of blood T cells in healthy people across ages. Through a sample-barcoded 5' primer and a J-beta primer mix, a second PCR was run for roughly 6 to 11 cycles. The template-switch adaptor, which had 12 random nucleotides, put a tag on each cDNA molecule. TCRdb itself ran the 5' RACE reads through MiXCR, one entry per CDR3 protein. Found here are about 500,000 distinct CDR3 sequences, less than 25% of them singletons; the top ten hold 8.5% to 9.5%. Healthy Caucasian individuals from Russia aged about 6 to 90 served as donors. A minimum of 6 million PBMCs was isolated per sample. CDR1 is SGDLS and CDR2 is YYNGEE in the germline V gene. The V gene lost 0 bases and the J gene lost 0 bases, with 13 bases spanning the gap. The CDR3 extends over 18 amino acids. A further study also used this sample, focusing on T cells of mothers and their children.

The sequence was obtained from a boy aged 10-17 years in good health. V and J are TRBV9 and TRBJ1-6; D is unclear. Material for sequencing was blood. The CDR3 reads CASSVDPHRSSYNSPLHF. For the CDR3, the DNA is TGTGCCAGCAGCGTAGATCCCCACCGGAGCTCCTATAATTCACCCCTCCACTTT.